What follows are 22 T cell receptor beta chains derived from one specimen sequenced in a study of vaccination effects on CD4 cells after COVID-19. Data came from immunoSEQ multiplex PCR; TCRdb stores just in-frame clones and leaves some out. The data hold about 71,000 clones, with approximately 80% observed a single time. Antigen specificity for these receptors is unknown. With the ViraFEST assay, the study expanded antigen-specific CD4+ T cells using viral peptide pools, then sequenced them. Scientists isolated CD4+ T cells after an approximately ten-day culture period ended. Vaccinated participants had no history of SARS-CoV-2 infection and tested negative for nucleocapsid antibodies. This specimen consisted of CD4+ T cells from PBMCs cultured with SARS-CoV-2 spike peptides, obtained before COVID-19 vaccination. These receptors were collected from a human donor who received a COVID-19 vaccine.

The chain uses TRBV15 and TRBJ1-3, with D maybe TRBD1 (5 bases). CDR3 length: 15 amino acids. Between the trimmed V and J ends, which lost 5 bases and 4 bases, there was a span of 15 bases. Germline V gives CDR1 LNHNV, CDR2 YYDKDF (reference sequence). The CDR3: CATSVQGYTGNTIYF. The CDR3, as DNA: TGTGCCACCAGCGTCCAGGGCTATACGGGAAACACCATATATTTT.

The CDR3 nucleotides read TGTGCCAGCTCAGGGGGGTACCCCTACAATGAGCAGTTCTTC. Amino acids: CASSGGYPYNEQFF. The rearrangement links TRBV18 to TRBJ2-1; maybe TRBD2 (6 bases). V lost 5 bases and J 2 bases, leaving 10 bases between the germline ends. Germline-derived CDR1 and CDR2 are KGHSH and LQKENI. The CDR3 is made up of 14 amino acids.

The V and J genes are TRBV7-9 and TRBJ2-3, with D maybe TRBD2 (6 bases). This CDR3 has 16 amino acids. Germline CDR1 reads SEHNR; CDR2 reads FQNEAQ (reference sequence). The V end was cut by 4 bases, the J end by 4 bases, with 18 bases between. The CDR3, as DNA: TGTGCCAGCAGCTCGGGACGGTCGGGAGTCGCAGATACGCAGTATTTT. Translation: CASSSGRSGVADTQYF.

This clone was recorded once. The chain combines TRBV27 with TRBJ1-4, with 7 bases matching TRBD1. Looked up from germline, CDR1 is MNHEY and CDR2 is SMNVEV (reference sequence). Trimming cost V 6 bases and J 3 bases; bases outside gene matches: 7. CDR3 length equals 15 residues. The CDR3 DNA sequence: TGTGCCAGCAGACCGACAGGGTTCGCTAATGAAAAACTGTTTTTT. It translates to CASRPTGFANEKLFF.

This clone came up a few times. The J gene is TRBJ1-3, the V gene TRBV2; 9 bases are shared with TRBD1. Germline CDR1 reads SNHLY; CDR2 reads FYNNEI. With V trimmed by 10 bases and J by 3 bases, 10 bases remained unmatched. This CDR3 has 15 amino acids. CDR3 in amino acids: CATWSGTGSGNTIYF. CDR3 bases: TGTGCCACATGGTCCGGGACAGGGAGTGGAAACACCATATATTTT.

This clone was counted once. The CDR3 here is CASSGGAGSSYNSPLHF. DNA of the CDR3: TGCGCCAGCAGCGGGGGGGCAGGGAGCTCCTATAATTCACCCCTCCACTTT. The rearrangement uses TRBV10-2 and TRBJ1-6; perhaps TRBD1 as D (6 bases). Germline-derived CDR1 and CDR2 are WSHSY and SAAADI. The CDR3 runs to 17 residues. The ends were cut back, 6 bases at V and 0 bases at J, with 15 bases in the middle.

The V gene is TRBV5-8, the J gene TRBJ1-1; D is possibly TRBD1 (5 bases). Germline CDR1 and CDR2: SGHTS and YDEGEE. The length of the CDR3 is 15 residues. V gave up 3 bases and J gave up 4 bases, with 16 bases separating them. Here the CDR3 reads CASSSRVIIATEAFF. The CDR3 bases are TGTGCCAGCAGCTCCAGGGTGATTATAGCCACTGAAGCTTTCTTT.

This rearrangement joins TRBV6-5 to TRBJ1-2; 9 nucleotides agree with TRBD1. Trimming took 6 bases from V and 7 from J; bases not matched to a gene: 6. There are 13 residues in the CDR3. The germline gives CDR1 MNHEY, CDR2 SVGAGI. The CDR3 bases are TGTGCCAGCAGACCACAGGGGGCCAGTGGCTACACCTTC. This gives the protein CASRPQGASGYTF.

This clone was detected only a few times. In DNA form, the CDR3 reads TGCAGCGTTGTTCTTTGGCAGGGTGGGGAGACCCAGTACTTC. Encoded protein: CSVVLWQGGETQYF. The chain employs TRBV29-1 and TRBJ2-5, with D perhaps TRBD1 (5 bases). V was shortened by 4 bases and J by 5 bases, with 17 bases between the two germline ends. The CDR3 covers 14 residues. Germline CDR1 and CDR2: SQVTM and ANQGSEA.

This clone has just a few counts. The V and J genes are TRBV30 and TRBJ1-3; no clear D. The CDR3 is 16 residues long. Germline values: CDR1 GTSNPN, CDR2 SVGIG (reference sequence). V was trimmed by 3 bases and J by 0 bases, leaving 15 bases between them. CDR3 bases: TGTGCCTGGAGCCGAGAGAGGGCGTCCTCTGGAAACACCATATATTTT. Its translation: CAWSRERASSGNTIYF.

The rearrangement joins TRBV5-1 to TRBJ2-1, with 7 bases aligning to TRBD2. J was trimmed by 7 bases and V by 2 bases; bases with no gene match: 9. Germline V lookup: CDR1 SGHRS, CDR2 YFSETQ. The CDR3 extends over 15 amino acids. This CDR3 is CASSFPGGGVNEQFF. DNA for the CDR3: TGCGCCAGCAGCTTTCCTGGGGGGGGAGTTAATGAGCAGTTCTTC.

V is TRBV15 and J is TRBJ2-5, with TRBD1 matching 7 bases. J gave up 5 bases and V 3 bases, and 6 bases lay outside the gene matches. Per germline, CDR1 LNHNV and CDR2 YYDKDF (reference sequence). The CDR3 runs 14 residues. DNA for the CDR3: TGTGCCACCAGCAGGGCACAGGGGTGGGAGACCCAGTACTTC. Its translation is CATSRAQGWETQYF.

This clone has a handful of counts. The V call is TRBV6-5, the J call TRBJ1-2, with D perhaps matching TRBD1 (5 bases). Trimming took 2 bases from V and 3 from J, leaving 10 bases between them. Germline V gene data show CDR1 as MNHEY and CDR2 as SVGAGI. CDR3 length equals 14 residues. The CDR3 coding sequence is TGTGCCAGCAGTTACGTCAGGGATGACTATGGCTACACCTTC. Amino acids: CASSYVRDDYGYTF.

The rearrangement uses TRBV5-1 and TRBJ1-1; unclear D gene. Trimming cost V 3 bases and J 4 bases, with 13 bases left between them. The CDR3 runs 14 residues. CDR1 is SGHRS and CDR2 is YFSETQ in the germline V gene. This chain's CDR3 is CASSYRTEFTEAFF. Written as DNA, the CDR3 is TGCGCCAGCAGCTATCGGACCGAATTCACTGAAGCTTTCTTT.

The chain has TRBV11-2 and TRBJ2-6, with D possibly being TRBD1 (6 bases). Trimming took 1 base from V and 4 from J, leaving 17 bases between them. The germline V gene encodes CDR1 SGHAT and CDR2 FQNNGV. CDR3 length: 18 residues. CDR3 amino acids: CASSLGMTRTAGANVLTF. The CDR3 DNA sequence: TGTGCCAGCAGCTTAGGGATGACGAGGACAGCGGGGGCCAACGTCCTGACTTTC.

The chain recombines TRBV2 with TRBJ2-1, with TRBD2 matching 11 bases. Per germline, CDR1 SNHLY and CDR2 FYNNEI. The CDR3 has 16 residues. V was clipped by 4 bases and J by 4 bases; unmatched bases: 6. The CDR3 protein is CASSASLAGAYNEQFF. The CDR3 region has the DNA TGTGCCAGCAGTGCCTCACTAGCGGGGGCATACAATGAGCAGTTCTTC.

This clone appeared a few times. V is TRBV29-1 and J is TRBJ1-6, with unresolved D. V was shortened by 3 bases and J by 7 bases, with 10 bases between the two germline ends. This CDR3 has 13 residues. Germline-derived CDR1 and CDR2 are SQVTM and ANQGSEA. CDR3 in amino acids: CSVESGENSPLHF. DNA for the CDR3: TGCAGCGTTGAGTCAGGTGAGAATTCACCCCTCCACTTT.

The chain has TRBV7-9 and TRBJ1-5, with D possibly TRBD1 on 5 matching bases. Trimming took off 5 bases at V and 6 bases at J, with 8 bases between the two ends. Germline V lookup: CDR1 SEHNR, CDR2 FQNEAQ (reference sequence). The CDR3 has 12 residues. The CDR3 nucleotides are TGTGCCAGCAGCCGCGACAGTCAGCCCCAGCATTTT. Protein product: CASSRDSQPQHF.

The CDR3 protein is CASSPQGGYNEQFF. The CDR3 DNA reads TGTGCCAGCAGCCCACAGGGTGGGTACAATGAGCAGTTCTTC. The chain combines TRBV13 with TRBJ2-1; possibly TRBD1 for D (6 bases). CDR1 and CDR2 (germline): PRHDT, FYEKMQ (reference sequence). The CDR3 length is 14 residues. Trimming left V 5 bases short and J 4 bases short, with 12 bases between.

CDR3 DNA sequence: TGCGCCAGCAGACCTCAGGGGTCTCACGGGGAGCTGTTTTTT. This translates into CASRPQGSHGELFF. This sequence joins TRBV10-2 and TRBJ2-2; tentative D call: TRBD1 (6 bases). CDR3 length: 14 amino acids. V was pared by 6 bases and J by 7 bases, with 15 bases between. The germline CDR1 and CDR2 sequences are WSHSY and SAAADI.

This clone occurred once. J is TRBJ1-2 and V is TRBV19, with 8 positions matching TRBD1. V shed 6 bases and J 7 bases; nucleotides not matched to a gene: 10. The CDR3 loop spans 14 amino acids. From germline, CDR1 is LNHDA and CDR2 SQIVND (reference sequence). In DNA form, the CDR3 reads TGTGCCAGTAGGGAGACAGGGGAAAGGAGTGGCTACACCTTC. Translating it yields CASRETGERSGYTF.

J is TRBJ2-1 and V is TRBV25-1, with D perhaps given as TRBD1 or TRBD2 (5 bases each). V was pared by 2 bases and J by 2 bases, with 10 bases between. The germline V gene encodes CDR1 MGHDK and CDR2 SYGVNS. The length of the CDR3 is 15 residues. CDR3 region: CASSEAGSTYNEQFF. In DNA, the CDR3 is TGTGCCAGCAGTGAAGCAGGGAGCACCTACAATGAGCAGTTCTTC.